This T cell receptor (beta chain) was identified during a study of blood T cell repertoires in COVID-19. The repertoire was sequenced with immunoSEQ multiplex PCR; TCRdb's copy has only in-frame clones and lacks some. The sample contains about 210,000 clones, just over 90% of which appear only once. Input material: peripheral blood. The receptor's source is a man aged 30 to 39 with acute or convalescent COVID-19.

The CDR3: CASSQEAGGGTEAFF. CDR3 coding DNA: TGTGCCAGCAGCCAAGAGGCAGGGGGCGGCACTGAAGCTTTCTTT. V usage is TRBV4-2 and J usage is TRBJ1-1; 8 nucleotides line up with TRBD1. The germline V gene has CDR1 LGHNA and CDR2 YNFKEQ. After removal of 0 bases from V and 4 bases from J, the junction contained 4 bases not matched to a gene. CDR3 length: 15 residues.